What follows is one TCR beta chain and its context. Its cognate antigen is unknown. These data originate in a study of beta chain features in type 1 diabetes. Trimming left V 2 bases short and J 8 bases short, with 16 bases between. From germline, CDR1 is SEHNR and CDR2 FQNEAQ (reference sequence). The CDR3 length is 15 residues. Points from the study as a whole: Moderate yet significant TCRB CDR3 shortening was seen in Type 1 diabetes patients in all four CD4+ subsets.

Expressed TCRB transcripts were sequenced, since all the RNA that had been isolated was reverse transcribed. Data came from immunoSEQ multiplex PCR; TCRdb stores just in-frame clones and leaves some out. The data contain some 330,000 clones, around 12% of them seen just once; the ten biggest clones take up about 0.01%. Material for sequencing was naive CD4+ T cells from blood. The genes are TRBV7-9 and TRBJ2-1, with a tentative D call TRBD2 (6 bases). The TCR originated in a woman between 18 and 30 years old with type 1 diabetes. The CDR3, as DNA: TGTGCCAGCAGCTTAATGAGCGGGCGGTACGATGAGCAGTTCTTC. This codes for CASSLMSGRYDEQFF. The whole variable domain, remainder taken from reference TRBV7-9 and TRBJ2-1, is DTGVSQNPRHKITKRGQNVTFRCDPISEHNRLYWYRQTLGQGPEFLTYFQNEAQLEKSRLLSDRFSAERPKGSFSTLEIQRTEQGDSAMYLCASSLMSGRYDEQFFGPGTRLTVL.